This entry describes one T cell receptor (beta chain). Its antigen remains unknown. Germline V lookup: CDR1 SNHLY, CDR2 FYNNEI. Between the trimmed V and J ends, which lost 6 bases and 5 bases, there was a span of 16 bases. The CDR3 length is 14 residues. These data belong to a study of OX40 agonist ivuxolimab in advanced cancers. As for the study in general: Treatment received earlier with anti-PD-1, anti-PD-L1 or anti-CTLA-4 agents was allowed, and under 50% had some. Study conclusions and caveats: Also present in some nonresponders was a low level of normalized T-cell clonal expansion.

TCRdb keeps only in-frame clones here, not all; method: immunoSEQ multiplex PCR. This sample yields some 20,000 clones, of which around four fifths are seen a single time; 45% to 60% belongs to the top ten. The receptor comes from an adult with an advanced solid tumor such as melanoma, head and neck, liver or kidney cancer. The V and J genes are TRBV2 and TRBJ2-5, with a possible D match to TRBD1 (6 bases). The sequencing here drew on CD4+ or CD8+ T cells sorted from blood, taken in a trial of the OX40 agonist ivuxolimab. In DNA, the CDR3 is TGTGCCAGCAGGGGGACACCCGATCGGGAGACCCAGTACTTC. This sequence encodes CASRGTPDRETQYF.